In this sample, the clone carrying this T cell receptor beta chain turned up once. These data originate in a study of OX40 agonist ivuxolimab in advanced cancers. About the research overall: Males comprised approximately 81% of the group, whose mean age was about 61 years (range roughly 23 to 80).

This table comes from immunoSEQ multiplex PCR, and its TCRdb copy is limited to in-frame clones, with some not included. The sample lists almost 50,000 clones, about 88% occurring once. With baseline, cycle 4 day 1, and cycle 7 day 1 as timepoints, blood was sampled. After removal of 6 bases from V and 6 bases from J, the junction contained 8 bases not matched to a gene. The germline V gene encodes CDR1 SGHTA and CDR2 FQGNSA. The CDR3 consists of 13 residues. The specimen comprised CD4+ or CD8+ T cells sorted from blood, sampled in a trial of the OX40 agonist ivuxolimab. V is TRBV7-2 and J is TRBJ2-7; 7 nucleotides line up with TRBD1. The clonotype was recovered from an adult with an advanced solid tumor such as melanoma, head and neck, liver or kidney cancer. The CDR3 DNA is TGTGCCAGCAGTTCCGGGACAGTGTCCGAGCAGTACTTC. Translating gives CASSSGTVSEQYF.